One and the same sample provided the 5 T cell receptor beta chains below, sequenced in a study of blood T cell repertoires in COVID-19. Libraries were prepared by immunoSEQ multiplex PCR; TCRdb keeps only in-frame clonotypes and omits some of them. The repertoire holds 190,000 or so clones, with more than 75% as singletons. Source material: peripheral blood. The receptors shown here come from a man aged 60 to 75 who had recovered from COVID-19.

CDR3 loop: CASSTLAGSSTDTQYF. DNA for the CDR3: TGTGCCAGCAGTACCCTAGCGGGATCGAGCACAGATACGCAGTATTTT. The chain recombines TRBV6-4 with TRBJ2-3, with 9 bases lining up with TRBD2. After removal of 5 bases from V and 0 bases from J, the junction contained 6 bases not matched to a gene. Germline V gene lookup returns CDR1 MRHNA and CDR2 SNTAGT. The CDR3 totals 16 residues.

The chain links TRBV9 to TRBJ2-1; possible D gene TRBD1, 6 bases. Germline V lookup: CDR1 SGDLS, CDR2 YYNGEE. The V and J ends lost 0 bases and 4 bases respectively, with 11 bases between them. This CDR3 is built from 15 residues. CDR3 in DNA: TGTGCCAGCAGCGTAGAGGGGGTTGAGTACAATGAGCAGTTCTTC. Its translation is CASSVEGVEYNEQFF.

The J gene is TRBJ1-6, the V gene TRBV6-5, with D tentatively TRBD1 (6 bases). CDR3 size: 13 residues. Looked up from germline, CDR1 is MNHEY and CDR2 is SVGAGI. Trimming left V 6 bases short and J 11 bases short, with 14 bases between. CDR3 in amino acids: CASSIARGTPLHF. The DNA of the CDR3 is TGTGCCAGCAGCATCGCCAGGGGAACACCCCTCCACTTT.

The chain combines TRBV29-1 with TRBJ2-7; TRBD2 agrees at 7 bases. Germline values: CDR1 SQVTM, CDR2 ANQGSEA. Trimming cost V 5 bases and J 4 bases; bases outside gene matches: 11. This CDR3 spans 14 amino acids. In DNA form, the CDR3 reads TGCAGCGTTAGTAGCGGGCCAGACCGGTACGAGCAGTACTTC. Amino acid sequence: CSVSSGPDRYEQYF.

This chain connects TRBV3-1 (or the pseudogene TRBV3-2) to TRBJ2-3; D perhaps matches TRBD2 (6 bases). Germline V lookup: CDR1 LGHDT, CDR2 YNNKEL (reference sequence). Trimming took off 4 bases at V and 1 base at J, with 15 bases between the two ends. The CDR3 loop spans 16 amino acids. The CDR3 is CASSPEWGEGTDTQYF. In DNA, the CDR3 is TGTGCCAGCAGCCCGGAATGGGGGGAAGGCACAGATACGCAGTATTTT.